Below, 6 T cell receptor beta chains from the same sample are listed, as sequenced in a study of T cells expressing NK-cell markers. One entry per CDR3 protein, without DNA, is what TCRdb gives after re-calling the 5' RACE reads. There are approximately 460,000 distinct CDR3 sequences in the sample, with 7.3% held by the top ten. Sequencing used blood T cells: a sorted CD56 or NKG2C T cell subset, CD4+ or CD8+ T cells, or bulk PBMC T cells (not recorded which). All receptors derive from a woman aged 18 to 69 in good health.

The CDR3 is CASSPGQGDKNIQYF. V usage is TRBV12-3 or TRBV12-4 and J usage is TRBJ2-4; checking the TCRdb D call of TRBD1 is not possible without DNA. CDR3 length: 15 amino acids.

The chain has TRBV7-9 and TRBJ1-4; TCRdb proposes TRBD1, but this gene call is untestable without DNA. CDR3 length equals 14 residues. Per the germline V gene, CDR1 is SEHNR and CDR2 is FQNEAQ (reference sequence). CDR3 in amino acids: CASSGQQENEKLFF. Full variable domain (outside the CDR3, taken from reference TRBV7-9 and TRBJ1-4): DTGVSQNPRHKITKRGQNVTFRCDPISEHNRLYWYRQTLGQGPEFLTYFQNEAQLEKSRLLSDRFSAERPKGSFSTLEIQRTEQGDSAMYLCASSGQQENEKLFFGSGTQLSVL.

V usage is TRBV12-3 or TRBV12-4 and J usage is TRBJ1-5; TCRdb names TRBD1, which stays unverified in the absence of DNA. The CDR3 is 18 amino acids. CDR3 region: CASSPTGTDPEEGQPQHF.

The V gene is TRBV20-1, the J gene TRBJ2-3; TCRdb gives TRBD1 as the D gene, but with no DNA this cannot be confirmed. The germline V gene has CDR1 DFQATT and CDR2 SNEGSKA (reference sequence). This CDR3 is 14 amino acids long. Here the CDR3 reads CSARDRESTDTQYF.

The J gene is TRBJ2-1, the V gene TRBV7-9; the TCRdb D gene call, TRBD2, has no DNA to confirm it. Germline CDR1 and CDR2: SEHNR and FQNEAQ (reference sequence). CDR3 length: 15 residues. The CDR3 sequence is CASSSIADSYNEQFF.

This chain uses TRBV5-1 with TRBJ1-2; TCRdb returns TRBD1, unconfirmable since there is no DNA. The CDR3 loop spans 13 amino acids. CDR1 is SGHRS and CDR2 is YFSETQ in the germline V gene. The CDR3 is CASGTDRGYGYTF.